This is a list of T cell receptor beta chains from one sample in a study of graft-versus-host responses after intestinal transplantation. This table comes from immunoSEQ multiplex PCR, and its TCRdb copy is limited to in-frame clones, with some not included. The top ten hold about 16% of the sample, which has about 97,000 clones, 80% to 95% seen once. The material was PBMCs, obtained about 450 days after intestinal transplant. The receptor set was obtained from a human patient who received an intestinal transplant, so some T cells may come from the graft donor. Both conserved end residues are part of each CDR3. The order of the fields is V gene, clone size, J gene, D gene, CDR3 protein, CDR3 DNA. D genes are given only for firm matches. Clone size is shown for a subset of rows, as once, few, many or a class of expanded clone.

>TRBV18|-|TRBJ1-2|-
CASSPDTGGGYTF
TGCGCCAGCTCACCGGACACGGGGGGTGGCTACACCTTC
>TRBV7-2|-|TRBJ1-6|TRBD1
CASSNRRTGNWNSGSPLHF
TGTGCCAGCAGCAACCGACGGACAGGGAATTGGAACTCGGGATCACCCCTCCACTTT
>TRBV6-5|-|TRBJ2-2|-
CASSYTVRRTGELFF
TGTGCCAGCAGTTATACGGTCCGGAGGACCGGGGAGCTGTTTTTT
>TRBV6-5|few|TRBJ1-2|TRBD1
CASSYTGEGYTF
TGTGCCAGCAGTTACACAGGGGAAGGCTACACCTTC
>TRBV27|-|TRBJ2-6|-
CATRSPGANVLTF
TGTGCCACCCGCTCGCCCGGGGCCAACGTCCTGACTTTC
>TRBV19|-|TRBJ1-1|-
CASQDGGWGVNTEAFF
TGTGCCAGTCAGGACGGTGGTTGGGGGGTGAACACTGAAGCTTTCTTT
>TRBV6-1|-|TRBJ1-2|-
CASSDHRVAGYTF
TGTGCCAGCAGTGATCACAGGGTCGCTGGCTACACCTTC
>TRBV19|-|TRBJ2-7|-
CASSMGRTATYEQYF
TGTGCCAGTAGTATGGGGAGGACGGCCACCTACGAGCAGTACTTC
>TRBV18|once|TRBJ2-7|-
CASSAKTGGAIYEQYF
TGTGCCAGCTCAGCGAAAACCGGCGGGGCAATCTACGAGCAGTACTTC
>TRBV12-5|-|TRBJ2-3|-
CASGPPNTDTQYF
TGTGCTAGTGGTCCCCCAAACACAGATACGCAGTATTTT
>TRBV6-6|-|TRBJ1-6|-
CASSWANNSPLHF
TGTGCCAGCAGTTGGGCGAATAATTCACCCCTCCACTTT
>TRBV7-8|once|TRBJ1-2|-
CASSYFLDYGYTF
TGTGCCAGCAGCTACTTCTTAGACTATGGCTACACCTTC
>TRBV29-1|-|TRBJ1-1|TRBD1
CSVETGVGTEAFF
TGCAGCGTGGAAACAGGGGTGGGCACTGAAGCTTTCTTT
>TRBV5-1|-|TRBJ2-2|-
CASSLVHTGELFF
TGCGCCAGCAGCTTGGTACACACCGGGGAGCTGTTTTTT
>TRBV7-3|-|TRBJ2-1|TRBD2
CASSLTRTSGANNEQFF
TGTGCCAGCAGCTTAACCCGGACTAGCGGGGCAAACAATGAGCAGTTCTTC
>TRBV5-5|-|TRBJ1-1|-
CASSLWVGGAEAFF
TGTGCCAGCAGCTTGTGGGTCGGGGGAGCTGAAGCTTTCTTT
>TRBV5-5|-|TRBJ2-5|TRBD1
CASSSQPGQGQSQETQYF
TGTGCCAGCAGCTCGCAGCCGGGACAGGGGCAGAGTCAGGAGACCCAGTACTTC
>TRBV5-8|-|TRBJ1-5|-
CASSLGVWQPQHF
TGTGCCAGCAGCTTGGGCGTATGGCAGCCCCAGCATTTT
>TRBV5-1|-|TRBJ1-5|-
CASSLAAGCWGVWDQPQHF
TGCGCCAGCAGCTTGGCGGCGGGTTGCTGGGGGGTTTGGGATCAGCCCCAGCATTTT
>TRBV2|-|TRBJ2-7|-
CASKPDHEQYF
TGTGCCAGCAAGCCCGATCACGAGCAGTACTTC
>TRBV7-3|-|TRBJ1-1|TRBD1
CASRETGTGRLNEAFF
TGTGCCAGCAGGGAAACCGGGACAGGGAGACTCAATGAAGCTTTCTTT
>TRBV27|-|TRBJ2-1|-
CASSLAQHNEQFF
TGTGCCAGCAGTTTAGCACAGCACAATGAGCAGTTCTTC
>TRBV5-6|-|TRBJ1-2|-
CASSPLTTLNHGYTF
TGTGCCAGCAGCCCACTTACTACACTCAACCATGGCTACACCTTC
>TRBV7-8|-|TRBJ1-1|-
CASTRWGGADTEAFF
TGTGCCAGCACGCGTTGGGGGGGTGCGGACACTGAAGCTTTCTTT
>TRBV19|-|TRBJ1-2|TRBD1
CASSILVDRGGYTF
TGTGCCAGTAGTATCCTCGTTGACAGGGGTGGCTACACCTTC
>TRBV7-7|-|TRBJ1-4|-
CASSLTYRSYRVVTNEKLFF
TGTGCTAGCAGCTTAACGTACCGCTCTTACAGGGTAGTAACTAATGAAAAACTGTTTTTT
>TRBV6-5|once|TRBJ2-1|-
CASTQDSNNEQFF
TGTGCCAGCACCCAAGATTCTAACAATGAGCAGTTCTTC
>TRBV18|-|TRBJ2-7|TRBD1
CASSPGTGVYEQYF
TGTGCCAGCTCGCCCGGGACAGGGGTTTACGAGCAGTACTTC
>TRBV4-1|-|TRBJ2-3|TRBD1
CASSQVGGKATDTQYF
TGCGCCAGCAGCCAAGTAGGGGGCAAGGCCACAGATACGCAGTATTTT
>TRBV7-6|-|TRBJ2-2|-
CASSARTLNTGELFF
TGTGCCAGCAGCGCCCGGACTCTAAACACCGGGGAGCTGTTTTTT
>TRBV6-5|-|TRBJ2-7|TRBD1
CASSEGTGAYEQYF
TGTGCCAGCAGTGAAGGGACAGGAGCCTACGAGCAGTACTTC
>TRBV2|-|TRBJ2-3|-
CASSDSTQYF
TGTGCCAGCAGTGATAGTACGCAGTATTTT
>TRBV7-9|-|TRBJ2-5|-
CASSLGGPQETQYF
TGTGCCAGCAGCTTAGGGGGGCCCCAGGAGACCCAGTACTTC
>TRBV5-1|-|TRBJ1-1|-
CASSLEPLRIGLNTEAFF
TGCGCCAGCAGCCTGGAACCCTTAAGGATAGGCTTGAACACTGAAGCTTTCTTT
>TRBV4-2|-|TRBJ2-2|TRBD2
CASSQDSLAGGWTGELFF
TGTGCCAGCAGCCAAGACTCGCTAGCGGGGGGTTGGACCGGGGAGCTGTTTTTT
>TRBV5-1|-|TRBJ2-2|TRBD1
CASSLEGQGRFGPGELFF
TGCGCCAGCAGCTTGGAAGGACAGGGAAGGTTTGGTCCCGGGGAGCTGTTTTTT
>TRBV2|-|TRBJ1-5|-
CASSERTQDQPQHF
TGTGCCAGCAGTGAAAGGACCCAAGATCAGCCCCAGCATTTT
>TRBV19|-|TRBJ1-5|TRBD1
CASSITGQGNQPQHF
TGTGCCAGTAGTATAACGGGACAGGGCAATCAGCCCCAGCATTTT
>TRBV5-4|-|TRBJ2-2|TRBD1
CASSRTDRAPGELFF
TGTGCCAGCAGCCGGACGGACAGGGCCCCCGGGGAGCTGTTTTTT